This entry lists 21 T cell receptor beta chains sequenced from one sample in a study of regulatory T cells in long-lasting Graves disease (TCRdb year 2021). This sample's time point label indicates: persistent/refractory GD, antithyroid drugs over 5 years with positive TRAb. For both TCR sequencing and RNA sequencing, RNA was extracted from PBMCs in TRIzol. The library was generated by multiplex PCR. The listed sequencing device is Illumina HiSeq 4000. To build TCR beta libraries, CDR3 regions were amplified by Arm-PCR using iRepertoire HTBI primers. TCRdb reprocessed the public reads (quality trimming at Q25 with fastp, clone calling with MiXCR) and kept in-frame beta chains. Each entry merges the rows of one CDR3 protein and shows their most common DNA and genes. The sample table contains 700,000 or so distinct CDR3 sequences; only one count was recorded for around 30% of them. The ten largest clones add up to 40% to 50% of the sample.

The sample was peripheral blood mononuclear cells (PBMCs), taken when the disease was refractory, from a patient treated with antithyroid drugs. The receptor set was obtained from a female donor with Graves disease.

This clonotype was detected ten times or more. CDR3 DNA: TGTGCCAGCAGTGGGACGCGTGACACCGGGGAGCTGTTTTTT. Its translation: CASSGTRDTGELFF. This sequence joins TRBV12-3 or TRBV12-4 and TRBJ2-2; either TRBD1 or TRBD2 may supply D (5 bases each). The CDR3 has 14 residues. V lost 5 bases and J 3 bases, leaving 10 bases between the germline ends.

This clonotype was seen at least ten times. This chain uses TRBV11-2 with TRBJ2-7; 16 nucleotides line up with TRBD2. This CDR3 region has 18 residues. Germline V gives CDR1 SGHAT, CDR2 FQNNGV. V trimming: 5 bases; J trimming: 2 bases; junction bases outside the gene matches: 9. The CDR3 sequence: CASSPGTSGRAKTYEQYF. CDR3 DNA sequence: TGTGCCAGCAGCCCAGGGACTAGCGGGAGGGCCAAAACCTACGAGCAGTACTTC.

The CDR3 protein is CASSLLGPTNQPQHF. CDR3 coding DNA: TGTGCCAGCAGTTTACTGGGGCCGACCAATCAGCCCCAGCATTTT. The chain couples TRBV12-3 or TRBV12-4 to TRBJ1-5; a weak D match, TRBD1 (5 bases). Trimming shortened V by 2 bases and J by 3 bases, and 11 bases separated the two germline ends. This CDR3 region has 15 residues.

This clonotype was counted between two and nine times. The rearrangement joins TRBV3-1 to TRBJ2-7; 9 positions agree with TRBD1. Germline loops: CDR1 LGHDT, CDR2 YNNKEL (reference sequence). The CDR3 has 16 amino acids. V dropped 4 bases and J dropped 2; count of bases not matched to a gene: 9. Here the CDR3 DNA reads TGTGCCAGCAGCCGATTAGGGACAGGGAGGACCTACGAGCAGTACTTC. Translation gives CASSRLGTGRTYEQYF.

This chain connects TRBV27 to TRBJ1-6; 8 positions match TRBD1. Losses at the gene ends were 4 bases for V and 7 bases for J; bases not matched to a gene: 6. CDR3 size: 15 residues. Per the germline V gene, CDR1 is MNHEY and CDR2 is SMNVEV (reference sequence). The CDR3 sequence: CASSSSGTGNSPLHF. Written as DNA, the CDR3 is TGTGCCAGCAGTTCTTCCGGGACAGGCAATTCACCCCTCCACTTT.

The V and J genes are TRBV7-2 and TRBJ2-1; 7 nucleotides agree with TRBD2. From germline, CDR1 is SGHTA and CDR2 FQGNSA. There are 16 residues in the CDR3. V was clipped by 1 base and J by 0 bases; unmatched bases: 3. The CDR3, as DNA: TGTGCCAGCAGCTTAGATGGGAGGGCCTCCTACAATGAGCAGTTCTTC. Its translation: CASSLDGRASYNEQFF.

This clonotype has ten or more counts. The V gene is TRBV2, the J gene TRBJ2-7, with D possibly TRBD2 on 8 matching bases. CDR3 length: 15 residues. In germline, CDR1 is SNHLY, CDR2 FYNNEI. V was shortened by 7 bases and J by 2 bases, with 18 bases between the two germline ends. In DNA form, the CDR3 reads TGTGCCAGCATCAGGGGGAAGCGGGAGACCTACGAGCAGTACTTC. It translates to CASIRGKRETYEQYF.

This clonotype was observed a few times. V usage is TRBV11-2 and J usage is TRBJ1-1, with TRBD1 matching over 9 bases. Germline V lookup: CDR1 SGHAT, CDR2 FQNNGV. The CDR3 totals 15 residues. V gave up 1 base and J gave up 7 bases; unmatched junction bases: 7. This CDR3 reads CASSLGGQGYGEAFF. CDR3 bases: TGTGCCAGCAGCTTAGGGGGACAGGGCTACGGTGAAGCTTTCTTT.

This clonotype occurred a few times. The chain combines TRBV12-3 or TRBV12-4 with TRBJ1-2; 8 bases agree with TRBD1. Germline trimming cut 5 bases from V and 7 bases from J; bases unmatched to any gene: 6. The CDR3 consists of 13 residues. CDR3 nucleotide sequence: TGTGCCAGCAGTATACAGGGGGTAGGTGGCTACACCTTC. Amino acids: CASSIQGVGGYTF.

The chain recombines TRBV7-9 with TRBJ1-1, with D uncertain. Trimming left V 6 bases short and J 2 bases short, with 7 bases between. Per the germline V gene, CDR1 is SEHNR and CDR2 is FQNEAQ (reference sequence). This CDR3 comprises 12 residues. The DNA of the CDR3 is TGTGCCAGCAGAGTTGCCAACACTGAAGCTTTCTTT. Residues: CASRVANTEAFF.

This clonotype was counted a few times. The gene calls are TRBV28 and TRBJ1-1; perhaps TRBD1 as D (5 bases). V was trimmed by 6 bases and J by 4 bases, leaving 21 bases between them. The CDR3 is 16 amino acids. The germline V gene encodes CDR1 MDHEN and CDR2 SYDVKM. The CDR3 region has the DNA TGTGCCAGCAGCTTAACGGCGGGGGTGGGGATCACTGAAGCTTTCTTT. It is translated as CASSLTAGVGITEAFF.

This clonotype has more than one count but fewer than ten. The chain combines TRBV18 with TRBJ1-1; unclear D gene. The length of the CDR3 is 13 residues. Germline lookup yields CDR1 KGHSH and CDR2 LQKENI. The ends were cut back, 3 bases at V and 1 base at J, with 6 bases in the middle. The CDR3: CASSPYTNTEAFF. The CDR3 DNA reads as TGTGCCAGCTCACCTTATACGAACACTGAAGCTTTCTTT.

Many counts were recorded for this clonotype. The chain employs TRBV28 and TRBJ1-1; D not certain. This CDR3 is built from 14 residues. V was pared by 3 bases and J by 0 bases, with 8 bases between. Germline CDR1 is MDHEN and CDR2 is SYDVKM. The CDR3 sequence is CASSLELMNTEAFF. CDR3 DNA sequence: TGTGCCAGCAGTTTGGAACTCATGAACACTGAAGCTTTCTTT.

This clonotype has a handful of counts. CDR3 nucleotide sequence: TGTGCCAGTAGTATATCGAGGGAGAGCTCCTACGAGCAGTACTTC. As protein: CASSISRESSYEQYF. The chain has TRBV19 and TRBJ2-7; perhaps TRBD2 as D (5 bases). This CDR3 is 15 amino acids long. Trimming left V 2 bases short and J 0 bases short, with 11 bases between. The germline V gene has CDR1 LNHDA and CDR2 SQIVND (reference sequence). The full variable domain, completed using reference TRBV19 and TRBJ2-7, is DGGITQSPKYLFRKEGQNVTLSCEQNLNHDAMYWYRQDPGQGLRLIYYSQIVNDFQKGDIAEGYSVSREKKESFPLTVTSAQKNPTAFYLCASSISRESSYEQYFGPGTRLTVT.

This clonotype came up a few times. This chain uses TRBV20-1 with TRBJ1-1; maybe TRBD1 (5 bases). Looked up from germline, CDR1 is DFQATT and CDR2 is SNEGSKA (reference sequence). The CDR3 spans 11 residues. V was cut by 3 bases and J by 11 bases, with 13 bases left in between. The CDR3 spells CSARGRVEAFF. In DNA form, the CDR3 reads TGCAGTGCTAGGGGCAGGGTCGAGGCTTTCTTT.

The CDR3 region is CSVGLVRTTYNEQFF. The CDR3 bases are TGCAGCGTTGGTCTAGTCCGGACTACCTACAATGAGCAGTTCTTC. The chain is built from TRBV29-1 and TRBJ2-1; a weak D match, TRBD2 (6 bases). Germline loops: CDR1 SQVTM, CDR2 ANQGSEA. The length of the CDR3 is 15 residues. V was cut by 4 bases and J by 2 bases, with 15 bases left in between.

The gene calls are TRBV5-1 and TRBJ1-6, with unresolved D. From germline, CDR1 is SGHRS and CDR2 YFSETQ. CDR3 length: 15 residues. V was cut by 0 bases and J by 7 bases, with 11 bases left in between. The chain's CDR3 is CASSLDIGMNSPLHF. CDR3 sequence (DNA): TGCGCCAGCAGCTTGGATATAGGGATGAATTCACCCCTCCACTTT.

The rearrangement links TRBV5-1 to TRBJ2-7; the D gene is possibly TRBD2 (6 bases). The V and J ends lost 2 bases and 4 bases respectively, with 16 bases between them. The CDR3 totals 15 residues. CDR1 SGHRS and CDR2 YFSETQ come from the germline V gene. In nucleotides, the CDR3 is TGCGCCAGCAGCTTAGGCGGGACGGTACCATACGAGCAGTACTTC. Its translation: CASSLGGTVPYEQYF.

This clonotype was seen more than once but under ten times. The chain recombines TRBV20-1 with TRBJ1-6; D might be TRBD1 (6 bases). Trimming took 4 bases from V and 7 from J, leaving 17 bases between them. This CDR3 spans 15 amino acids. Per germline, CDR1 DFQATT and CDR2 SNEGSKA (reference sequence). This CDR3 is CSATQRSGANSPLHF. In nucleotides, the CDR3 is TGCAGTGCTACACAGAGATCGGGGGCCAATTCACCCCTCCACTTT.

This clonotype occurred a few times. The J gene is TRBJ2-7, the V gene TRBV29-1; TRBD1 is a possible D gene (6 bases). V was pared by 6 bases and J by 7 bases, with 22 bases between. The CDR3 contains 14 residues. In germline, CDR1 is SQVTM, CDR2 ANQGSEA. CDR3 loop: CSVLLGTRHGEQYF. CDR3 nucleotide sequence: TGCAGCGTCCTTCTAGGGACACGGCATGGGGAGCAGTACTTC.

The chain links TRBV20-1 to TRBJ2-7; perhaps D is TRBD1 or TRBD2 (6 bases each). Germline V gene data show CDR1 as DFQATT and CDR2 as SNEGSKA (reference sequence). The CDR3 loop spans 14 amino acids. V was shortened by 1 base and J by 3 bases, with 13 bases between the two germline ends. The CDR3 region has the DNA TGCAGTGCTAGAGGTTCGGGGGCGCGCTACGAGCAGTACTTC. Translation: CSARGSGARYEQYF.